This T cell receptor beta chain was recovered during a study of early T cells in non-severe SARS-CoV-2 infection. Study summary: Unsorted whole-blood RNA was sequenced in bulk, leaving chains unpaired.

TCRdb fed the 5' RACE reads into MiXCR, producing one record per CDR3 protein. This sample has some 26,000 distinct CDR3 sequences; about 4.2% occur once, and the top ten carry approximately 4%. Germline values: CDR1 SQVTM, CDR2 ANQGSEA. Trimming removed 6 bases at V and 0 bases at J, with 9 bases between. The CDR3 runs to 13 residues. This clonotype appeared many times. The sample comprised whole blood. The chain combines TRBV29-1 with TRBJ1-3; tentative D call: TRBD1 (5 bases). The sequence derives from an adult who was a healthcare worker with PCR-confirmed SARS-CoV-2 infection or an uninfected control (not recorded which). CDR3 nucleotides: TGCAGCGTAGGGACGTTCTCTGGAAACACCATATATTTT. This encodes CSVGTFSGNTIYF.